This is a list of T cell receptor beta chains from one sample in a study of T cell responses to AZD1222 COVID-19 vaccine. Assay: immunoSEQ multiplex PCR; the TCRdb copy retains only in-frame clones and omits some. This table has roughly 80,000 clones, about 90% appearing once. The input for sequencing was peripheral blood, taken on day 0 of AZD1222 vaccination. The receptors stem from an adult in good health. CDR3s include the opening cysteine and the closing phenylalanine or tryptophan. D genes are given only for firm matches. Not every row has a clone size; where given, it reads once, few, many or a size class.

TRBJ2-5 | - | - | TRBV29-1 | CSVVDPWGETQYF | TGCAGCGTCGTAGACCCGTGGGGGGAGACCCAGTACTTC
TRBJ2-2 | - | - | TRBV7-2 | CASSLVSGPGELFF | TGTGCCAGCAGCTTAGTCTCCGGTCCCGGGGAGCTGTTTTTT
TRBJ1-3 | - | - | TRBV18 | CASSPRGDGSGNTIYF | TGTGCCAGCTCACCACGCGGGGACGGCTCTGGAAACACCATATATTTT
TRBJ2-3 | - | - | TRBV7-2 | CASSSQGFSTDTQYF | TGTGCCAGCAGCTCCCAGGGCTTTTCCACAGATACGCAGTATTTT
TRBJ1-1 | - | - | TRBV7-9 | CASSLVPGTEAFF | TGTGCCAGCAGCTTAGTTCCAGGGACCGAAGCTTTCTTT
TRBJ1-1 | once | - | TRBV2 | CASTPGRDWNTEAFF | TGTGCCAGCACCCCAGGCAGGGATTGGAACACTGAAGCTTTCTTT
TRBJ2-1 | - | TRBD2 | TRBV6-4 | CASSDTGLAGANEQFF | TGTGCCAGCAGTGACACAGGACTAGCGGGAGCCAATGAGCAGTTCTTC
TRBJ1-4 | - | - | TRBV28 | CASTPFRDIWEKLFF | TGTGCCAGCACCCCTTTCCGGGACATTTGGGAAAAACTGTTTTTT
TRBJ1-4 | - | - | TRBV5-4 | CASSILSGTRSEKLFF | TGTGCCAGCAGCATCTTGTCCGGGACAAGGAGTGAAAAACTGTTTTTT
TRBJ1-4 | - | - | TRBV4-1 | CASSQDAAGSNEKLFF | TGCGCCAGCAGCCAAGATGCGGCAGGGTCTAATGAAAAACTGTTTTTT
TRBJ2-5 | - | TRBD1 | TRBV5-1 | CASSPDRVSQETQYF | TGCGCCAGCAGCCCCGACAGGGTTTCCCAAGAGACCCAGTACTTC
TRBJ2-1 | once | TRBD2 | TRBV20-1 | CSASDREELYNEQFF | TGCAGTGCTAGTGACCGGGAGGAGCTTTACAATGAGCAGTTCTTC
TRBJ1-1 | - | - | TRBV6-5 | CASSWETVAFF | TGTGCCAGCAGTTGGGAGACAGTCGCTTTCTTT
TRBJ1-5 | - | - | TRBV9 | CASSVGSGNQPQHF | TGTGCCAGCAGCGTAGGGTCAGGTAATCAGCCCCAGCATTTT
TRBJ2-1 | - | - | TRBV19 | CASSIRDSNEQFF | TGTGCCAGTAGTATCCGGGACTCCAATGAGCAGTTCTTC
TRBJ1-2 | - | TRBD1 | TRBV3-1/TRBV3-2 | CASSLDRVSYGYTF | TGTGCCAGCAGCCTCGACAGGGTGAGCTATGGCTACACCTTC
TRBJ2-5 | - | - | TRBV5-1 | CASSRDQGIVTQYF | TGCGCCAGCAGTCGGGACCAGGGGATCGTGACCCAGTACTTC
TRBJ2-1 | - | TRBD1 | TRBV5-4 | CASRRSGGDRNEQFF | TGTGCCAGCAGACGATCAGGGGGCGATCGGAATGAGCAGTTCTTC
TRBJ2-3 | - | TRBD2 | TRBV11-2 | CASSSPGTSGYTDTQYF | TGTGCCAGCAGCTCACCCGGGACTAGCGGGTACACAGATACGCAGTATTTT
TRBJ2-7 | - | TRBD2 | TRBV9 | CASSPHSGPSYEQYF | TGTGCCAGCAGCCCCCATAGCGGGCCCTCCTACGAGCAGTACTTC
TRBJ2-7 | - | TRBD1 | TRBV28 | CASTSRTGRSYEQYF | TGTGCCAGCACAAGCCGGACAGGGAGGTCCTACGAGCAGTACTTC
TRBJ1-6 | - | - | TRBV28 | CASSLGGANSPLHF | TGTGCCAGCAGTCTAGGTGGCGCGAATTCACCCCTCCACTTT
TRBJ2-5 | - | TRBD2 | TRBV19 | CASNKREEETQYF | TGTGCCAGTAACAAACGGGAGGAAGAGACCCAGTACTTC
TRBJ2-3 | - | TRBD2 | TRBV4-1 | CASSQEGPGGGSTDTQYF | TGCGCCAGCAGCCAAGAAGGGCCGGGAGGCGGGAGTACAGATACGCAGTATTTT
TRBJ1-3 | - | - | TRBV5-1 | CASSLFEHSGNTIYF | TGCGCCAGCAGCTTGTTCGAGCACTCTGGAAACACCATATATTTT
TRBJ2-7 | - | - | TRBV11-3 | CASSLDLSYEQYF | TGTGCCAGCAGCTTAGATCTTTCCTACGAGCAGTACTTC
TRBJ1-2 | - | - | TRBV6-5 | CASSYSGRQGYGYTF | TGTGCCAGCAGTTACTCGGGTCGGCAGGGATATGGCTACACCTTC
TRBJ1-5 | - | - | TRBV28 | CASSPGTYSNQPQHF | TGTGCCAGCAGTCCCGGGACCTATAGCAATCAGCCCCAGCATTTT
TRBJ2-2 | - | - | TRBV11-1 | CASRLGLVGELFF | TGTGCCAGCCGCTTGGGGTTGGTCGGGGAGCTGTTTTTT
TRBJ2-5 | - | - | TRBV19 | CASTSSETQYF | TGTGCCAGTACCTCGAGCGAGACCCAGTACTTC
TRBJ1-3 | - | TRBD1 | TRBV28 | CASSLAGQGPSGNTIYF | TGTGCCAGCAGTTTAGCCGGACAGGGCCCCTCTGGAAACACCATATATTTT
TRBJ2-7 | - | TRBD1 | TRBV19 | CASSTRGRGNDEQYF | TGTGCCAGTAGTACCCGGGGCAGGGGGAATGACGAGCAGTACTTC
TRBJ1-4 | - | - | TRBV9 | CASSPALGGGEKLFF | TGTGCCAGCAGCCCGGCCTTGGGGGGAGGGGAAAAACTGTTTTTT
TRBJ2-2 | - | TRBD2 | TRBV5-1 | CASSLRLAGVRANTGELFF | TGCGCCAGCAGCCTTAGACTAGCGGGAGTTCGCGCGAACACCGGGGAGCTGTTTTTT
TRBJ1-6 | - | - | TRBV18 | CASSSDLVRALHF | TGTGCCAGCTCATCCGACCTGGTTCGGGCCCTCCACTTT
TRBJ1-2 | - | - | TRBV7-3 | CASSPVTGSYYTF | TGTGCCAGCAGCCCCGTGACAGGCTCCTACTACACCTTC
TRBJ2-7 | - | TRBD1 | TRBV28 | CASSFRDRGYF | TGTGCCAGCAGTTTTAGGGACAGGGGGTACTTC
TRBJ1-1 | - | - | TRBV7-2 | CASSLGADRLEAFF | TGTGCCAGCAGCTTAGGGGCCGACCGCCTTGAAGCTTTCTTT
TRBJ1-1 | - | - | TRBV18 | CASSPPRGGVDTEAFF | TGTGCCAGCTCACCACCCCGCGGAGGGGTAGACACTGAAGCTTTCTTT
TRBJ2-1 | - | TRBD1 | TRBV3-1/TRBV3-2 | CASSPGQGRYNEQFF | TGTGCCAGCAGCCCTGGACAGGGTCGTTACAATGAGCAGTTCTTC
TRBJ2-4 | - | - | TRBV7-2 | CASSLDAVSKNIQYF | TGTGCCAGCAGCTTAGATGCGGTTTCCAAAAACATTCAGTACTTC
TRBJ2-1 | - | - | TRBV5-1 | CASSLGTVGYNEQFF | TGCGCCAGCAGCTTGGGGACGGTGGGGTACAATGAGCAGTTCTTC
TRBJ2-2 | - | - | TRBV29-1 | CSVSLGAGRNTGELFF | TGCAGCGTTTCTCTGGGGGCAGGGCGGAACACCGGGGAGCTGTTTTTT
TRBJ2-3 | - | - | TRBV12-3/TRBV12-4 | CASSLAPPDTQYF | TGTGCCAGCAGTTTAGCCCCCCCCGATACGCAGTATTTT
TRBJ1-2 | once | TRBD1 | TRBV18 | CASSPGQDQGYTF | TGTGCCAGCTCACCCGGACAGGACCAGGGCTACACCTTC
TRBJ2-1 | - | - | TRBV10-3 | CAISEPPYNEQFF | TGTGCCATCAGTGAGCCCCCCTACAATGAGCAGTTCTTC
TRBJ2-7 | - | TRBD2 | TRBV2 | CASRTSGSYEQYF | TGTGCCAGCAGGACTAGCGGGAGCTACGAGCAGTACTTC
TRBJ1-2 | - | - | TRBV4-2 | CASSQDAGAGYGYTF | TGTGCCAGCAGCCAAGATGCGGGGGCGGGCTATGGCTACACCTTC
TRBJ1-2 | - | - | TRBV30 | CAWTPFDRSYGYTF | TGTGCCTGGACCCCATTCGACAGGTCTTATGGCTACACCTTC
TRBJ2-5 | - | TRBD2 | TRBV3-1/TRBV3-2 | CASSQLGGGQETQYF | TGTGCCAGCAGCCAATTGGGGGGGGGTCAAGAGACCCAGTACTTC
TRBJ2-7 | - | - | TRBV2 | CASTGFYEQYF | TGTGCCAGCACAGGATTTTACGAGCAGTACTTC
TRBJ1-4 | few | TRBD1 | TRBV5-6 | CASRGQGTSEKLFF | TGTGCCAGCAGAGGACAGGGGACGAGCGAAAAACTGTTTTTT
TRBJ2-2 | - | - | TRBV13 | CASSIGTNTGELFF | TGTGCCAGCAGCATCGGGACTAACACCGGGGAGCTGTTTTTT
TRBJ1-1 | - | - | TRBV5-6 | CASSLAAERGTEAFF | TGTGCCAGCAGCTTGGCGGCAGAGAGAGGGACTGAAGCTTTCTTT
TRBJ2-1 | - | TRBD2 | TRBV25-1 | CASSDRTSGWGEQFF | TGTGCCAGCAGTGATAGGACTAGTGGGTGGGGTGAGCAGTTCTTC
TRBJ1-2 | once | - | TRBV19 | CASSIEPGTAVHYGYTF | TGTGCCAGTAGTATAGAACCCGGGACCGCGGTCCACTATGGCTACACCTTC
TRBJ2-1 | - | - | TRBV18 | CASSPPFSSYNEQFF | TGTGCCAGCTCACCACCCTTTAGCTCCTACAATGAGCAGTTCTTC
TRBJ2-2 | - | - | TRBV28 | CASSTNRVPVTGELFF | TGTGCCAGCAGTACGAACAGGGTTCCGGTAACCGGGGAGCTGTTTTTT